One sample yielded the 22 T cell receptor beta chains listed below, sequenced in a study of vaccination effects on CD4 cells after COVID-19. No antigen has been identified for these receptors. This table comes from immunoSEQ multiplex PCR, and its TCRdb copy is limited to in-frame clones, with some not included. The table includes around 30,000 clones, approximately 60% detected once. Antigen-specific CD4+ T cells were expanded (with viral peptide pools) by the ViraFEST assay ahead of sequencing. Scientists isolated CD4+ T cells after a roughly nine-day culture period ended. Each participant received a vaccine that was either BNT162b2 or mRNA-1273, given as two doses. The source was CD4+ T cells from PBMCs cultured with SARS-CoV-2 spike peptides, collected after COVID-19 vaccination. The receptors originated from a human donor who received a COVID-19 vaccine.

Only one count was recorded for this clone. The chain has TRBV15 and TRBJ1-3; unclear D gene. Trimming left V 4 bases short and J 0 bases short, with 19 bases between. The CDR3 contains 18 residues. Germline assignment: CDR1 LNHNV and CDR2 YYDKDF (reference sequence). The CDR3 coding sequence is TGTGCCACCAGCACTACACGAGGGTTTGGGGTCTCTGGAAACACCATATATTTT. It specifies CATSTTRGFGVSGNTIYF.

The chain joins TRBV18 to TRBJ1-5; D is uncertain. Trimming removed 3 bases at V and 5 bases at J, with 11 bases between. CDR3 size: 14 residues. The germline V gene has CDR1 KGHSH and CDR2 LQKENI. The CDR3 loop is CASSPNKGDQPQHF. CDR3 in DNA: TGTGCCAGCTCACCGAATAAGGGCGATCAGCCCCAGCATTTT.

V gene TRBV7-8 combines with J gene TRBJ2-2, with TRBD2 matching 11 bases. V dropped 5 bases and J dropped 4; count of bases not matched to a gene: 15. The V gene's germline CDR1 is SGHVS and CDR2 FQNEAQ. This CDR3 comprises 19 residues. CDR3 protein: CASSPLRPSGRLRTGELFF. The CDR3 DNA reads TGTGCCAGCAGCCCCTTGCGCCCTAGCGGGAGGCTACGCACCGGGGAGCTGTTTTTT.

CDR3 bases: TGTGCCAGCAGTGAAAGAAGGGATCAAGGGGCTTTCTTT. Protein: CASSERRDQGAFF. This chain uses TRBV6-1 with TRBJ1-1, with D unclear. The CDR3 contains 13 residues. V shed 2 bases and J shed 11 bases, with 15 bases lying between them. Germline CDR1 and CDR2: MNHNS and SASEGT.

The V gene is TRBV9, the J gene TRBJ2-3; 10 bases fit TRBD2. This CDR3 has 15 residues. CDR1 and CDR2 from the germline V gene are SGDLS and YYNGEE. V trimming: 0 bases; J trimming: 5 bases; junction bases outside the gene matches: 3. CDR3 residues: CASSVGLAGGDTQYF. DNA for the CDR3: TGTGCCAGCAGCGTAGGTTTAGCGGGGGGAGATACGCAGTATTTT.

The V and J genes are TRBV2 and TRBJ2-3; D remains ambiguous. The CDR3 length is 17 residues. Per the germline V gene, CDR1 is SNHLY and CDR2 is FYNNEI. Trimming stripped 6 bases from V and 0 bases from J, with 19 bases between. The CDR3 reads CASRAGPGGSSTDTQYF. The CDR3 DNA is TGTGCCAGCAGGGCCGGGCCGGGTGGGTCTAGCACAGATACGCAGTATTTT.

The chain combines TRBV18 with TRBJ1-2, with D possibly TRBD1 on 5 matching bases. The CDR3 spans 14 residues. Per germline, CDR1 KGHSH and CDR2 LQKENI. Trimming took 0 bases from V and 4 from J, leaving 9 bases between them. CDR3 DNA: TGTGCCAGCTCACCACCTGGGGGTCGCTATGGCTACACCTTC. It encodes CASSPPGGRYGYTF.

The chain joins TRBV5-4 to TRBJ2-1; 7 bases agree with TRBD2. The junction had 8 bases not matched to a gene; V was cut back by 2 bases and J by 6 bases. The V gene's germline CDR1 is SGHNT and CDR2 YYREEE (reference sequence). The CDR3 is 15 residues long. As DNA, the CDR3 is TGTGCCAGCAGCTTCAAGACTAGCAGTTTCAATGAGCAGTTCTTC. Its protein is CASSFKTSSFNEQFF. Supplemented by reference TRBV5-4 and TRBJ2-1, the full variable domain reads ETGVTQSPTHLIKTRGQQVTLRCSSQSGHNTVSWYQQALGQGPQFIFQYYREEENGRGNFPPRFSGLQFPNYSSELNVNALELDDSALYLCASSFKTSSFNEQFFGPGTRLTVL.

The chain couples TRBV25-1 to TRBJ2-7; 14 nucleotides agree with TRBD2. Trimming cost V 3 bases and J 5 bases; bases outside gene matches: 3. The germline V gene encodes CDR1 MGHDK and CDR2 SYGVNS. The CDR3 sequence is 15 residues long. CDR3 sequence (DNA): TGTGCCAGCAGTGACGTGGGACTAGCGGGGGACGAGCAGTACTTC. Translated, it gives CASSDVGLAGDEQYF.

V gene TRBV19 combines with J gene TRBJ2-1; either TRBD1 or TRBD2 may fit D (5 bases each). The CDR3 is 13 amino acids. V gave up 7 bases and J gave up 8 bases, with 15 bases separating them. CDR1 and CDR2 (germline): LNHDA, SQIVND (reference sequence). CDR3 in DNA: TGTGCCAGTAAGGCGTCAGGGACCGATGAGCAGTTCTTC. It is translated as CASKASGTDEQFF.

Written as DNA, the CDR3 is TGTGCCAGCAGTGGGCAGGGGACCTCCTACGAGCAGTACTTC. Translated: CASSGQGTSYEQYF. The genes are TRBV2 and TRBJ2-7; possible D gene TRBD1, 6 bases. V dropped 4 bases and J dropped 0 bases, with 10 bases sitting between them. Looked up from germline, CDR1 is SNHLY and CDR2 is FYNNEI. The CDR3 loop spans 14 amino acids.

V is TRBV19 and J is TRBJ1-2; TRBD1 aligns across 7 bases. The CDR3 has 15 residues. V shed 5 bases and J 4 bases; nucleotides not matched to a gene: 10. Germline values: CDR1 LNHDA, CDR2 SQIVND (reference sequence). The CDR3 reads CASSPDREYGYGYTF. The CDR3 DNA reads TGTGCCAGTAGTCCAGACAGGGAATACGGCTATGGCTACACCTTC. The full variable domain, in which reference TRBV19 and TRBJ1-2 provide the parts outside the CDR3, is DGGITQSPKYLFRKEGQNVTLSCEQNLNHDAMYWYRQDPGQGLRLIYYSQIVNDFQKGDIAEGYSVSREKKESFPLTVTSAQKNPTAFYLCASSPDREYGYGYTFGSGTRLTVV.

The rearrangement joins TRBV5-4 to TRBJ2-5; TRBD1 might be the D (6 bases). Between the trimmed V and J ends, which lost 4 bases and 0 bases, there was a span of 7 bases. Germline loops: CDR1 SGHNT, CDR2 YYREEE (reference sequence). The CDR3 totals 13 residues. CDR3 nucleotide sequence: TGTGCCAGCAGCCGGACAGACCAAGAGACCCAGTACTTC. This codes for CASSRTDQETQYF. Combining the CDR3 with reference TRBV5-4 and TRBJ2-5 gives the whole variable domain ETGVTQSPTHLIKTRGQQVTLRCSSQSGHNTVSWYQQALGQGPQFIFQYYREEENGRGNFPPRFSGLQFPNYSSELNVNALELDDSALYLCASSRTDQETQYFGPGTRLLVL.

CDR3 DNA sequence: TGTGCCAGCTCACCAGACAGGGTGCGGAACGAGCAGTACTTC. Its translation: CASSPDRVRNEQYF. V usage is TRBV18 and J usage is TRBJ2-7; 7 bases match TRBD1. Germline V CDR1 and CDR2: KGHSH, LQKENI. The CDR3 runs 14 residues. V trimming: 2 bases; J trimming: 5 bases; junction bases outside the gene matches: 6.

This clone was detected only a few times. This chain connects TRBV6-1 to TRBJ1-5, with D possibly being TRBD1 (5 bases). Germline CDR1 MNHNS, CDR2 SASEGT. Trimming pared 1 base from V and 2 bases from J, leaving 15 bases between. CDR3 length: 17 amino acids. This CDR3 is CASSEEGGGTRNQPQHF. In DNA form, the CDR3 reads TGTGCCAGCAGTGAAGAAGGTGGGGGGACCCGCAATCAGCCCCAGCATTTT.

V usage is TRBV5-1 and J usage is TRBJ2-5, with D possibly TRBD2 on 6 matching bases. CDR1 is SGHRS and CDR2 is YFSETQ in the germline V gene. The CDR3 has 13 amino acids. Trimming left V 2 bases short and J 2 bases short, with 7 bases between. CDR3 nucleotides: TGCGCCAGCAGCTTTGCGGGGCAAGAGACCCAGTACTTC. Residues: CASSFAGQETQYF.

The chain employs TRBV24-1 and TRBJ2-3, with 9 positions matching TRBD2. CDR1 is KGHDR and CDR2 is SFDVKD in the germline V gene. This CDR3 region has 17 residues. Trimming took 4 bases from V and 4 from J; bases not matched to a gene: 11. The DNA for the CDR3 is TGTGCCACCAGTGACCCCGGTGGTAGCGGGAGCGCAGATACGCAGTATTTT. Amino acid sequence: CATSDPGGSGSADTQYF.

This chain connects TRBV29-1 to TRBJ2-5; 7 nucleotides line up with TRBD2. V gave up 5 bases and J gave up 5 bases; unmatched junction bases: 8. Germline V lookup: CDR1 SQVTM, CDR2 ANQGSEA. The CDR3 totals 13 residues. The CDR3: CSVSGIQRETQYF. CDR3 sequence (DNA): TGCAGCGTTAGCGGGATTCAGCGGGAGACCCAGTACTTC.

CDR3 region: CASSQNTPSNTEAFF. CDR3 DNA: TGTGCCAGCAGCCAAAACACCCCCTCGAACACTGAAGCTTTCTTT. The J gene is TRBJ1-1, the V gene TRBV11-2; no definite D call. Germline V gene lookup returns CDR1 SGHAT and CDR2 FQNNGV. The V gene lost 5 bases and the J gene lost 1 base, with 14 bases spanning the gap. The CDR3 totals 15 residues.

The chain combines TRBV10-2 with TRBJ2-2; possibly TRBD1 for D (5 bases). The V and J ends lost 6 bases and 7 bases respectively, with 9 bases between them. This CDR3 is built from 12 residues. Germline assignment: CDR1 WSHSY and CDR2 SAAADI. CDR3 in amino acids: CASRNRNGELFF. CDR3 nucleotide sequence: TGCGCCAGCAGGAACAGGAACGGGGAGCTGTTTTTT.

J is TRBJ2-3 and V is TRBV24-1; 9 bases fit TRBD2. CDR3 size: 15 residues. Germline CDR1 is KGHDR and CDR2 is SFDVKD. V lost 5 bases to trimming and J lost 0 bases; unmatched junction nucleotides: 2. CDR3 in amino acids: CATSASGTSTDTQYF. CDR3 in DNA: TGTGCCACCAGTGCTAGCGGGACTAGCACAGATACGCAGTATTTT.

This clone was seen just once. In nucleotides, the CDR3 is TGTGCCAGCAGCCAAGGGGTTCTAGCGGGGGGCACAGATACGCAGTATTTT. Protein sequence: CASSQGVLAGGTDTQYF. V usage is TRBV3-1 (or the pseudogene TRBV3-2) and J usage is TRBJ2-3, with TRBD2 matching over 10 bases. The CDR3 loop spans 17 amino acids. Germline V lookup: CDR1 LGHDT, CDR2 YNNKEL (reference sequence). The V and J ends lost 1 base and 1 base, in that order; junction bases with no gene match: 5.